Detailed here is one T cell receptor beta chain. These data originate in a study of blood T cells in healthy people across ages. The study isolated at least 6.5 million PBMCs from each sample. A sample-barcoded 5' primer and a J-beta primer mix were used in a second PCR of roughly 7 to 11 cycles. In TCRdb, the 5' RACE reads were re-called with MiXCR into one record per CDR3 protein. This sample has roughly 860,000 distinct CDR3 sequences, with 60% to 80% found just once. Sequences were obtained from blood. This sequence originates from a man aged 25 to 40 in good health.

The CDR3 nucleotides are TGTGCCAGCAGTGAGACCGAGGGGATTCTTCAGTACTTC. Its translation is CASSETEGILQYF. This sequence joins TRBV6-4 and TRBJ2-4; D may match TRBD1 or TRBD2 (5 bases each). V dropped 3 bases and J dropped 11 bases, with 14 bases sitting between them. The CDR3 is 13 residues long. Germline values: CDR1 MRHNA, CDR2 SNTAGT.